The 4 T cell receptor beta chains below all came from one sample that was sequenced in a study of T-cell memory formation after mild COVID-19. MiXCR, run by TCRdb on the 5' RACE reads, gives a single entry per CDR3 protein. In the table there are under 550,000 distinct CDR3 sequences, under 20% of which are singletons. Sequencing was carried out using PBMCs or a T cell subset sorted from them (not recorded which). The receptors were gathered from a man aged 18 to 29 who had mild COVID-19 (a few samples of this study predate the infection). Cell type and time point are not known.

The chain employs TRBV5-1 and TRBJ2-3, with D perhaps matching TRBD1 (6 bases). The germline V gene encodes CDR1 SGHRS and CDR2 YFSETQ. The CDR3 is made up of 15 amino acids. V gave up 4 bases and J gave up 0 bases, with 12 bases separating them. CDR3 loop: CASSVDSTSTDTQYF. The CDR3 DNA is TGCGCCAGCAGCGTGGACAGTACTAGCACAGATACGCAGTATTTT. The full variable domain, rest sourced from reference TRBV5-1 and TRBJ2-3, is KAGVTQTPRYLIKTRGQQVTLSCSPISGHRSVSWYQQTPGQGLQFLFEYFSETQRNKGNFPGRFSGRQFSNSRSEMNVSTLELGDSALYLCASSVDSTSTDTQYFGPGTRLTVL.

This clonotype turned up a few times. This chain uses TRBV6-6 with TRBJ1-2, with 7 bases matching TRBD1. The CDR3 extends over 15 amino acids. The germline CDR1 and CDR2 sequences are MNHNY and SVGAGI (reference sequence). V shed 6 bases and J 0 bases; nucleotides not matched to a gene: 7. CDR3 in amino acids: CASRPTGDSNYGYTF. CDR3 in DNA: TGTGCCAGCAGACCTACAGGGGATTCTAACTATGGCTACACCTTC.

This chain uses TRBV4-1 with TRBJ1-6; 8 nucleotides agree with TRBD1. V lost 4 bases, J lost 7 bases, and 6 bases stayed unmatched. The germline CDR1 and CDR2 sequences are MGHRA and YSYEKL. The CDR3 totals 15 residues. The CDR3 here is CASSLMDRVNSPLHF. As DNA, the CDR3 is TGCGCCAGCAGCCTGATGGACAGGGTAAATTCACCCCTCCACTTT.

V gene TRBV4-3 combines with J gene TRBJ2-1; possibly TRBD1 or TRBD2 for D (5 bases each). The CDR3 has 15 residues. Trimming took 1 base from V and 3 from J, leaving 10 bases between them. Germline CDR1 is LGHNA and CDR2 is YSLEER. The CDR3 reads CASSQGGYSYNEQFF. CDR3 bases: TGCGCCAGCAGCCAAGGGGGGTACAGCTACAATGAGCAGTTCTTC.